Following are 2 T cell receptor beta chains from one sample sequenced in a study of blood T cell repertoires in COVID-19. The data were produced by immunoSEQ multiplex PCR, yet TCRdb's version contains in-frame clones alone and is incomplete. The sample records fewer than 85,000 clones, approximately 88% being singletons. What was sequenced was peripheral blood. The receptors shown here come from a human donor in a cohort sampled during active COVID-19.

The chain has TRBV5-1 and TRBJ2-7, with D tentatively TRBD2 (5 bases). Germline V gene data show CDR1 as SGHRS and CDR2 as YFSETQ. This CDR3 spans 13 amino acids. V was shortened by 7 bases and J by 1 base, with 12 bases between the two germline ends. The CDR3 sequence is CASSWTSSYEQYF. The CDR3 nucleotides are TGCGCCAGCTCTTGGACTTCATCCTACGAGCAGTACTTC.

V is TRBV28 and J is TRBJ1-5; TRBD1 is a possible D gene (6 bases). The CDR3 has 15 amino acids. Trimming left V 6 bases short and J 6 bases short, with 18 bases between. The germline V gene encodes CDR1 MDHEN and CDR2 SYDVKM. For the CDR3, the DNA is TGTGCCAGCAGGCCGCCCGGGGACACCAGTCAGCCCCAGCATTTT. Its translation: CASRPPGDTSQPQHF.